This passage covers 27 T cell receptor beta chains from one sample sequenced in a study of cytomegalovirus exposure and HLA in healthy donors. The PCR employed 60 Vbeta primers together with 13 Jbeta primers. The method was immunoSEQ multiplex PCR; TCRdb's version includes in-frame clones alone and lacks a portion of them. Counted here are 150,000 or so clones, 60% to 75% occurring once; the ten biggest clones make up around 7%. The sequencing input was PBMCs. The receptors shown here come from a man aged 25 to 45 in good health and CMV-seronegative.

The chain carries TRBV11-3 and TRBJ2-5; 8 nucleotides line up with TRBD1. This CDR3 comprises 13 residues. V dropped 5 bases and J dropped 4; count of bases not matched to a gene: 3. Germline-derived CDR1 and CDR2 are SGHNT and YENEEA. CDR3 DNA: TGTGCCAGCAGCCCCGACAGGGGAGAGACCCAGTACTTC. It yields the protein CASSPDRGETQYF.

The gene calls are TRBV2 and TRBJ2-7, with D possibly matching TRBD2 (5 bases). V lost 4 bases and J 4 bases, leaving 32 bases between the germline ends. This CDR3 region has 20 residues. CDR1 and CDR2 (germline): SNHLY, FYNNEI. CDR3 bases: TGTGCCAGCAGTGCGACCGACCAGGCGGCGATACGGGGATCTCGATACGAGCAGTACTTC. It is translated as CASSATDQAAIRGSRYEQYF.

The V call is TRBV27, the J call TRBJ1-5; tentative D call: TRBD1 (5 bases). The CDR3 is made up of 16 amino acids. The germline gives CDR1 MNHEY, CDR2 SMNVEV (reference sequence). The V and J ends lost 5 bases and 0 bases respectively, with 14 bases between them. As DNA, the CDR3 is TGTGCCAGCAGTCTTGGCTTAGGGGATAGCAATCAGCCCCAGCATTTT. Translation: CASSLGLGDSNQPQHF.

The chain couples TRBV9 to TRBJ1-4, with a weak D call TRBD1 (5 bases). Germline values: CDR1 SGDLS, CDR2 YYNGEE. The CDR3 sequence is 17 residues long. V lost 4 bases, J lost 0 bases, and 16 bases lay in between. Here the CDR3 reads CASSPGTGYATNEKLFF. CDR3 coding DNA: TGTGCCAGCAGCCCCGGAACAGGCTATGCAACTAATGAAAAACTGTTTTTT.

The V gene is TRBV13, the J gene TRBJ2-7; TRBD1 might be the D (6 bases). This CDR3 contains 12 residues. Trimming removed 6 bases from V and 1 base from J, with 7 bases in between. Germline V gene lookup returns CDR1 PRHDT and CDR2 FYEKMQ (reference sequence). The DNA of the CDR3 is TGTGCCAGCAGAGGGGGATCCTACGAGCAGTACTTC. It specifies CASRGGSYEQYF.

The chain combines TRBV5-1 with TRBJ2-7, with a weak D call TRBD1 (5 bases). Germline loops: CDR1 SGHRS, CDR2 YFSETQ. The CDR3 length is 15 residues. Trimming cost V 0 bases and J 2 bases, with 12 bases left between them. The CDR3 reads CASSLGQGIPYEQYF. The CDR3 nucleotides read TGCGCCAGCAGCTTGGGTCAGGGCATCCCCTACGAGCAGTACTTC.

The chain employs TRBV11-2 and TRBJ2-3, with a tentative D call TRBD2 (5 bases). The CDR3 has 17 residues. Trimming cost V 1 base and J 2 bases, with 16 bases left between them. Per germline, CDR1 SGHAT and CDR2 FQNNGV. CDR3 in DNA: TGTGCCAGCAGCTTAGTGGCTAGCCACCGCTTCACAGATACGCAGTATTTT. It translates to CASSLVASHRFTDTQYF.

This chain joins TRBV9 and TRBJ2-7; 8 positions match TRBD2. The CDR3 extends over 16 amino acids. V was clipped by 4 bases and J by 5 bases; unmatched bases: 14. Germline-derived CDR1 and CDR2 are SGDLS and YYNGEE. The CDR3 loop is CASSYGSPGGSNEQYF. In DNA, the CDR3 is TGTGCCAGCAGCTACGGCTCCCCGGGGGGGAGTAACGAGCAGTACTTC.

The chain uses TRBV5-4 and TRBJ2-6; unclear D gene. Germline V lookup: CDR1 SGHNT, CDR2 YYREEE (reference sequence). CDR3 size: 14 residues. V dropped 4 bases and J dropped 4 bases, with 9 bases sitting between them. The CDR3 DNA sequence: TGTGCCAGCAGCCCCGACACAGGGGCCAACGTCCTGACTTTC. The encoded protein is CASSPDTGANVLTF.

This clone occurred a few times. The chain joins TRBV7-9 to TRBJ1-5; D possibly corresponds to TRBD1 (5 bases). CDR3 length: 13 residues. Per the germline V gene, CDR1 is SEHNR and CDR2 is FQNEAQ (reference sequence). Trimming pared 4 bases from V and 11 bases from J, leaving 15 bases between. The CDR3: CASSSGVVLAQHF. CDR3 bases: TGTGCCAGCAGCTCGGGGGTTGTGTTGGCCCAGCATTTT.

The rearrangement links TRBV28 to TRBJ2-2, with D perhaps matching TRBD1 (5 bases). Germline V CDR1 and CDR2: MDHEN, SYDVKM. With 7 bases removed from V and 6 bases from J, the gap between germline ends came to 12 bases. This CDR3 has 13 residues. The CDR3 reads CASTIRVAGELFF. In DNA, the CDR3 is TGTGCCAGCACCATCAGGGTTGCCGGGGAGCTGTTTTTT.

The gene calls are TRBV6-4 and TRBJ2-3, with 7 bases lining up with TRBD2. CDR1 MRHNA and CDR2 SNTAGT come from the germline V gene. This CDR3 is 15 amino acids long. Trimming at V came to 8 bases and at J to 2 bases, leaving 10 bases not matched to a gene. CDR3 nucleotides: TGTGCCAGCTCAGACGGGGAGGGCGACACAGATACGCAGTATTTT. Its translation is CASSDGEGDTDTQYF.

This clone came up a few times. This chain joins TRBV6-5 and TRBJ2-7; 12 bases map to TRBD1. The CDR3 loop spans 15 amino acids. Germline values: CDR1 MNHEY, CDR2 SVGAGI. V was clipped by 6 bases and J by 3 bases; unmatched bases: 6. Here the CDR3 reads CASSPGQGAFYEQYF. CDR3 bases: TGTGCCAGCAGCCCGGGACAGGGGGCCTTCTACGAGCAGTACTTC.

This chain uses TRBV18 with TRBJ2-7; 7 bases are shared with TRBD2. The trim removed 4 bases at V and 3 bases at J, leaving 6 bases unmatched. The CDR3 consists of 14 residues. Germline loops: CDR1 KGHSH, CDR2 LQKENI. The CDR3 nucleotides read TGTGCCAGCTCACGGATAGCGGGCCTCTACGAGCAGTACTTC. This encodes CASSRIAGLYEQYF.

The chain carries TRBV19 and TRBJ2-4; maybe TRBD2 (6 bases). This CDR3 comprises 16 residues. V gave up 8 bases and J gave up 0 bases, with 17 bases separating them. CDR1 and CDR2 from the germline V gene are LNHDA and SQIVND (reference sequence). CDR3 loop: CASGSRRDGAKNIQYF. CDR3 sequence (DNA): TGTGCCAGTGGATCAAGGAGGGACGGAGCCAAAAACATTCAGTACTTC. The entire variable domain, with the rest obtained from reference TRBV19 and TRBJ2-4, is as follows: DGGITQSPKYLFRKEGQNVTLSCEQNLNHDAMYWYRQDPGQGLRLIYYSQIVNDFQKGDIAEGYSVSREKKESFPLTVTSAQKNPTAFYLCASGSRRDGAKNIQYFGAGTRLSVL.

The rearrangement joins TRBV6-5 to TRBJ2-5, with TRBD1 matching 8 bases. Germline trimming cut 6 bases from V and 4 bases from J; bases unmatched to any gene: 1. CDR3 length: 12 amino acids. The germline V gene has CDR1 MNHEY and CDR2 SVGAGI. The CDR3 protein is CASRTGVETQYF. Written as DNA, the CDR3 is TGTGCCAGCAGGACAGGGGTAGAGACCCAGTACTTC.

The rearrangement uses TRBV6-5 and TRBJ2-1; 11 nucleotides match TRBD2. V lost 6 bases, J lost 10 bases, and 8 bases stayed unmatched. This CDR3 is built from 14 residues. The germline CDR1 and CDR2 sequences are MNHEY and SVGAGI. CDR3 sequence (DNA): TGTGCCAGCAGACCGGGACTAGCGGAGTTGGAGCAGTTCTTC. It codes for CASRPGLAELEQFF.

The chain combines TRBV5-1 with TRBJ1-6; maybe TRBD1 (5 bases). Per germline, CDR1 SGHRS and CDR2 YFSETQ. The CDR3 covers 15 residues. The V gene lost 4 bases and the J gene lost 9 bases, with 17 bases spanning the gap. The CDR3 sequence is CASSPGRTRSSPLHF. The CDR3 bases are TGCGCCAGCAGCCCGGGTCGGACACGGAGTTCACCCCTCCACTTT.

Details on this clone: This sample also contains other DNA sequences that code for the same CDR3. The V call is TRBV18, the J call TRBJ2-1; 9 nucleotides agree with TRBD2. The V and J ends lost 0 bases and 6 bases, in that order; junction bases with no gene match: 9. The CDR3 runs to 17 residues. Germline CDR1 and CDR2: KGHSH and LQKENI. CDR3 sequence (DNA): TGTGCCAGCTCACCACCTGGTCAGGCGGGAGGGTCCAATGAGCAGTTCTTC. Translated, it gives CASSPPGQAGGSNEQFF.

V usage is TRBV6-5 and J usage is TRBJ2-1, with 9 nucleotides matching TRBD2. The trim removed 6 bases at V and 7 bases at J, leaving 7 bases unmatched. The germline gives CDR1 MNHEY, CDR2 SVGAGI. CDR3 length: 14 amino acids. CDR3 in amino acids: CASSLAGDVNEQFF. The DNA of the CDR3 is TGTGCCAGCAGCTTAGCGGGAGATGTAAATGAGCAGTTCTTC.

The rearrangement links TRBV18 to TRBJ1-4; 9 nucleotides line up with TRBD1. CDR1 is KGHSH and CDR2 is LQKENI in the germline V gene. V lost 2 bases to trimming and J lost 8 bases; unmatched junction nucleotides: 3. The CDR3 is 14 amino acids. The CDR3 protein is CASSPGQGIEKLFF. DNA for the CDR3: TGTGCCAGCTCACCAGGACAGGGGATCGAAAAACTGTTTTTT. The full variable domain, rest sourced from reference TRBV18 and TRBJ1-4, is NAGVMQNPRHLVRRRGQEARLRCSPMKGHSHVYWYRQLPEEGLKFMVYLQKENIIDESGMPKERFSAEFPKEGPSILRIQQVVRGDSAAYFCASSPGQGIEKLFFGSGTQLSVL.

The rearrangement links TRBV6-4 to TRBJ2-3; 7 bases match TRBD1. CDR1 and CDR2 (germline): MRHNA, SNTAGT. The CDR3 runs to 16 residues. V dropped 0 bases and J dropped 2; count of bases not matched to a gene: 5. CDR3 bases: TGTGCCAGCAGTGACTCGGGAACAGGGGACACAGATACGCAGTATTTT. Protein product: CASSDSGTGDTDTQYF.

This clone was seen a handful of times. The J gene is TRBJ2-7, the V gene TRBV4-1; D gene uncertain. The ends were cut back, 0 bases at V and 7 bases at J, with 13 bases in the middle. Per germline, CDR1 MGHRA and CDR2 YSYEKL. The CDR3 has 14 amino acids. The CDR3 protein is CASSQEWVGREQYF. The DNA of the CDR3 is TGCGCCAGCAGCCAAGAATGGGTGGGCAGAGAGCAGTACTTC.

This chain links TRBV6-5 with TRBJ2-1, with D uncertain. Trimming shortened V by 7 bases and J by 5 bases, and 15 bases separated the two germline ends. The CDR3 sequence is 14 residues long. The V gene's germline CDR1 is MNHEY and CDR2 SVGAGI. The CDR3 spells CASNLRQANNEQFF. CDR3 nucleotides: TGTGCCAGCAACCTACGGCAGGCTAACAATGAGCAGTTCTTC.

CDR3 bases: TGTGCCAGCCGGGTGGGGGGGATGAATTCACCCCTCCACTTT. Residues: CASRVGGMNSPLHF. The rearrangement joins TRBV19 to TRBJ1-6; TRBD1 is a possible D gene (5 bases). Germline values: CDR1 LNHDA, CDR2 SQIVND (reference sequence). The germline V and J ends were trimmed by 9 bases and 7 bases, with 16 bases remaining between them. The CDR3 consists of 14 residues.

The rearrangement uses TRBV4-2 and TRBJ1-6; TRBD1 matches 10 bases. V lost 4 bases and J lost 9; bases outside the gene matches: 3. The CDR3 contains 14 residues. From germline, CDR1 is LGHNA and CDR2 YNFKEQ. CDR3 sequence (DNA): TGTGCCAGCAGCCCCGGACAGGGGGTTTCACCCCTCCACTTT. Protein product: CASSPGQGVSPLHF.

This rearrangement joins TRBV6-1 to TRBJ1-2; D is undetermined. V was shortened by 4 bases and J by 2 bases, with 14 bases between the two germline ends. Germline V gene sequence: CDR1 MNHNS, CDR2 SASEGT. CDR3 length: 15 amino acids. The CDR3: CASSANMGGNYGYTF. Here the CDR3 DNA reads TGTGCCAGCAGTGCGAATATGGGAGGGAACTATGGCTACACCTTC.